This T cell receptor (beta chain) originates from a study of T cells after posttransplantation cyclophosphamide. Study-wide results and caveats: Donor-recipient repertoire similarity was low at 1-2 months, rising over year one.

There are 12 residues in the CDR3. Trimming left V 1 base short and J 10 bases short, with 8 bases between. The germline CDR1 and CDR2 sequences are SGHNT and YENEEA. There are many counts of this clone. Its matching antigen is unknown. Profiling relied on immunoSEQ multiplex PCR, and the TCRdb table lists in-frame clones only, not all of them. There are around 35,000 clones in the sample, none observed a single time. Sequenced: PBMCs. This sequence was found in a man in his thirties or forties in good health and a related stem cell transplant donor. This chain uses TRBV11-3 with TRBJ2-1; tentatively, D is TRBD2 (5 bases). The CDR3 here is CASSLVASEQFF. Written as DNA, the CDR3 is TGTGCCAGCAGCTTAGTGGCTAGCGAGCAGTTCTTC.